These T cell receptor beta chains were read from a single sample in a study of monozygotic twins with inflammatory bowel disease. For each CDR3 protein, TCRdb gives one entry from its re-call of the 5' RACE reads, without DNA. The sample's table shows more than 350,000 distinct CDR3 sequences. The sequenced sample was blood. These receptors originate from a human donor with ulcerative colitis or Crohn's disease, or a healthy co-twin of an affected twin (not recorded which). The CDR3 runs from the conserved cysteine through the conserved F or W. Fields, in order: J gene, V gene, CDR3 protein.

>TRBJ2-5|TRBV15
CATSRDRFPQETQYF
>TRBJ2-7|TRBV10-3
CAIKGLADTYEQYF
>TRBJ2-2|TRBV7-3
CASSLMRGKGTGELFF
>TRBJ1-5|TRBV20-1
CSAWVGSGAVQPQHF
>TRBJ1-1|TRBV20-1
CSAGGRGSAAFF
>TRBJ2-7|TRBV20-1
CSARDSLYEQYF
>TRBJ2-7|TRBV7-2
CASSLKRTGSYEQYF
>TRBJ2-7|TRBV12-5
CASGATAYEQYF
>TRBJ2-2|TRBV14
CASRPQGTDTGELFF
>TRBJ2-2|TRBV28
CASSLVPSGRKFTGELFF
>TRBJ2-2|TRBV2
CASTDTPNTGELFF
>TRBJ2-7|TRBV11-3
CASSSGQAKVYEQYF
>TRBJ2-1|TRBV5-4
CASSPPGLATNEQFF
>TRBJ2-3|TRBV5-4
CASSSATPGGDTQYF
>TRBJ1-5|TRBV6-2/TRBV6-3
CASSSKSQRFNQPQHF
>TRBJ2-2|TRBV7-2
CASSRPSSSNTGELFF
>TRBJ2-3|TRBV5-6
CASRGSWEDTQYF
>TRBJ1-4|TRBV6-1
CASRSGTGHEKLFF
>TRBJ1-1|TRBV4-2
CASSQTDRVNTEAFF
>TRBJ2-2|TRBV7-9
CASSYRTGDTGELFF
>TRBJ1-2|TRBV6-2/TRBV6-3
CASSVTGGRTGYTF
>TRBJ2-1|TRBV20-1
CSGQEGSSYNEQFF
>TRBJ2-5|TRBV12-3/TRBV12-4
CASSPGVSQYF
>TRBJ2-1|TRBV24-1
CATSGRGGRSVFF
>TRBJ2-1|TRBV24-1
CATSDSNRDRENEQFF
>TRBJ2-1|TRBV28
CASSSPARTGGNEQFF
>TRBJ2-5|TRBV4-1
CASSQEAAGGAETQYF
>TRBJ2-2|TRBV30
CAWMILRPPNTGELFF
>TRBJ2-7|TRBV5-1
CASSRGLGSSYEQYF
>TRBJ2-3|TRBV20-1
CSARKGQVQDTQYF
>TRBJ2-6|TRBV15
CATSREGVSGANVLTF
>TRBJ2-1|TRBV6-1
CASSDEGGPYNEQFF